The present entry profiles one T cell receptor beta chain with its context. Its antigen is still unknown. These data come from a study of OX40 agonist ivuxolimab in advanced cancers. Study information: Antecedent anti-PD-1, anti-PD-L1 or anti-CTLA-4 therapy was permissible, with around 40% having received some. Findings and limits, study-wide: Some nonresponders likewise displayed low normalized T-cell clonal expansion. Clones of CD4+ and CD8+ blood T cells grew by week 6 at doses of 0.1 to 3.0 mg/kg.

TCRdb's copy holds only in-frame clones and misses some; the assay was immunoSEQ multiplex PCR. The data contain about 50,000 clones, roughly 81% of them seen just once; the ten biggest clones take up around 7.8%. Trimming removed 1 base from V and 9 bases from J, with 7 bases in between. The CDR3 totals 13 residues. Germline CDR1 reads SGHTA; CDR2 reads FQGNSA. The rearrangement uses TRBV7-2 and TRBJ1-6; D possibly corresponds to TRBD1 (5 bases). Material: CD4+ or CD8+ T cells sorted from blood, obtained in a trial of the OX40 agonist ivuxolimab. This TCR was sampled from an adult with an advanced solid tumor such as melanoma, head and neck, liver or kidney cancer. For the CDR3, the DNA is TGTGCCAGCAGCTTAGGGAGGGGTTCACCCCTCCACTTT. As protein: CASSLGRGSPLHF. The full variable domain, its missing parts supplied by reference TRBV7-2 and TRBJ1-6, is GAGVSQSPSNKVTEKGKDVELRCDPISGHTALYWYRQSLGQGLEFLIYFQGNSAPDKSGLPSDRFSAERTGGSVSTLTIQRTQQEDSAVYLCASSLGRGSPLHFGNGTRLTVT.